A single sample gave rise to the 19 T cell receptor beta chains below, sequenced in a study of blood T cell repertoires in COVID-19. The data were produced by immunoSEQ multiplex PCR, yet TCRdb's version contains in-frame clones alone and is incomplete. The sample holds under 25,000 clones, more than 70% seen once. The sequenced sample was peripheral blood. These TCRs come from a human donor in a cohort sampled during active COVID-19. The donor label of this sample is uncertain.

The chain carries TRBV5-4 and TRBJ2-7, with 7 nucleotides matching TRBD2. CDR1 is SGHNT and CDR2 is YYREEE in the germline V gene (reference sequence). After removal of 4 bases from V and 3 bases from J, the junction contained 13 bases not matched to a gene. The CDR3 has 16 amino acids. The CDR3 DNA follows: TGTGCCAGCAGCCCTAGCAACCCTGGGGGGGGCTACGAGCAGTACTTC. Translation: CASSPSNPGGGYEQYF.

This clone was seen once. The V gene is TRBV5-1, the J gene TRBJ2-3, with 7 bases identical to TRBD1. V lost 0 bases to trimming and J lost 3 bases; unmatched junction nucleotides: 1. CDR1 is SGHRS and CDR2 is YFSETQ in the germline V gene. This CDR3 is 14 amino acids long. CDR3 amino acids: CASSLGRGTDTQYF. The CDR3 nucleotides are TGCGCCAGCAGCTTGGGCAGGGGGACAGATACGCAGTATTTT.

The CDR3 protein is CASSPESSYNEQFF. The CDR3 DNA is TGTGCCAGCAGCCCGGAGAGCTCCTACAATGAGCAGTTCTTC. The chain carries TRBV11-3 and TRBJ2-1; the D is unclear. Germline loops: CDR1 SGHNT, CDR2 YENEEA. V was clipped by 5 bases and J by 0 bases, with 8 bases between them. This CDR3 has 14 residues.

V and J are TRBV6-1 and TRBJ1-1; D is undetermined. Trimming took off 2 bases at V and 6 bases at J, with 16 bases between the two ends. Germline CDR1 MNHNS, CDR2 SASEGT. CDR3 size: 15 residues. The CDR3 loop is CASSESPLGWAEAFF. CDR3 DNA: TGTGCCAGCAGTGAATCACCTCTAGGATGGGCTGAAGCTTTCTTT.

The V call is TRBV19, the J call TRBJ1-3, with 7 bases identical to TRBD1. The CDR3 sequence is 19 residues long. Unmatched junction bases numbered 17, after V lost 6 bases and J lost 0 bases. CDR1 and CDR2 from the germline V gene are LNHDA and SQIVND (reference sequence). Here the CDR3 DNA reads TGTGCCAGTAGCTCGACAGGGTACCGATATAAGCTCTCTGGAAACACCATATATTTT. It codes for CASSSTGYRYKLSGNTIYF.

This rearrangement joins TRBV4-1 to TRBJ1-5; D is ambiguous. This CDR3 has 16 amino acids. Germline CDR1 reads MGHRA; CDR2 reads YSYEKL. V dropped 0 bases and J dropped 4 bases, with 13 bases sitting between them. The CDR3 DNA is TGCGCCAGCAGCCAAGACGGCGGACTACCAAATCAGCCCCAGCATTTT. Protein sequence: CASSQDGGLPNQPQHF.

This rearrangement joins TRBV6-5 to TRBJ2-5; 7 bases agree with TRBD2. V was clipped by 2 bases and J by 5 bases; unmatched bases: 5. The CDR3 sequence is 14 residues long. The germline CDR1 and CDR2 sequences are MNHEY and SVGAGI. The DNA for the CDR3 is TGTGCCAGCAGTTACACGACTAGCCCGGAGACCCAGTACTTC. Protein: CASSYTTSPETQYF.

The chain links TRBV18 to TRBJ2-7, with TRBD1 matching 7 bases. Germline V gives CDR1 KGHSH, CDR2 LQKENI. This CDR3 is built from 16 residues. Trimming cost V 4 bases and J 2 bases; bases outside gene matches: 11. The CDR3 here is CASSQGAGLTTYEQYF. The CDR3 coding sequence is TGTGCCAGCTCACAGGGGGCAGGGCTCACCACCTACGAGCAGTACTTC. The full variable domain, with the rest looked up from reference TRBV18 and TRBJ2-7, is NAGVMQNPRHLVRRRGQEARLRCSPMKGHSHVYWYRQLPEEGLKFMVYLQKENIIDESGMPKERFSAEFPKEGPSILRIQQVVRGDSAAYFCASSQGAGLTTYEQYFGPGTRLTVT.

CDR3 loop: CASSSGTDGINEQFF. In DNA form, the CDR3 reads TGTGCCAGCAGCTCCGGGACAGATGGTATCAATGAGCAGTTCTTC. The V gene is TRBV7-9, the J gene TRBJ2-1; TRBD1 matches 7 bases. Trimming at V came to 4 bases and at J to 6 bases, leaving 9 bases not matched to a gene. CDR3 length: 15 amino acids. CDR1 and CDR2 from the germline V gene are SEHNR and FQNEAQ (reference sequence).

This chain connects TRBV27 to TRBJ2-7, with a weak D call TRBD1 (6 bases). CDR1 MNHEY and CDR2 SMNVEV come from the germline V gene (reference sequence). Trimming left V 5 bases short and J 4 bases short, with 18 bases between. This CDR3 region has 15 residues. The CDR3 DNA is TGTGCCAGCAGTCAACTCAGGGGAAGGGCATACGAGCAGTACTTC. This gives the protein CASSQLRGRAYEQYF.

The gene calls are TRBV10-1 and TRBJ2-5; no clear D. Germline V CDR1 and CDR2: WNHNN, SYGVQD (reference sequence). V lost 6 bases and J 0 bases, leaving 8 bases between the germline ends. The CDR3 has 13 residues. The DNA for the CDR3 is TGCGCCAGCAGCCCCAGGTACCAAGAGACCCAGTACTTC. It codes for CASSPRYQETQYF.

The chain combines TRBV6-6 with TRBJ2-7; a weak D match, TRBD1 (5 bases). V was cut by 6 bases and J by 6 bases, with 18 bases left in between. The CDR3 consists of 14 residues. Looked up from germline, CDR1 is MNHNY and CDR2 is SVGAGI (reference sequence). This chain's CDR3 is CASRPRVESREQYF. The CDR3 DNA reads TGTGCCAGCAGACCCAGGGTGGAGTCTCGCGAGCAGTACTTC.

The chain combines TRBV2 with TRBJ2-5, with 12 bases fitting TRBD2. Trimming took 5 bases from V and 5 from J; bases not matched to a gene: 9. This CDR3 is built from 16 residues. Germline V gene lookup returns CDR1 SNHLY and CDR2 FYNNEI. As DNA, the CDR3 is TGTGCCAGCAGTTCTGGACTAGCGGGAAGTTTGGAGACCCAGTACTTC. Its protein is CASSSGLAGSLETQYF. The full variable domain, with the rest looked up from reference TRBV2 and TRBJ2-5, is EPEVTQTPSHQVTQMGQEVILRCVPISNHLYFYWYRQILGQKVEFLVSFYNNEISEKSEIFDDQFSVERPDGSNFTLKIRSTKLEDSAMYFCASSSGLAGSLETQYFGPGTRLLVL.

This rearrangement joins TRBV9 to TRBJ2-3; 8 bases are a match to TRBD2. The germline V gene encodes CDR1 SGDLS and CDR2 YYNGEE. Trimming cost V 5 bases and J 1 base; bases outside gene matches: 9. The CDR3 runs to 16 residues. In nucleotides, the CDR3 is TGTGCCAGCAGTAAAACGACTAGCGCCCGCACAGATACGCAGTATTTT. As protein: CASSKTTSARTDTQYF.

The chain links TRBV5-5 to TRBJ2-7; the match to TRBD2 covers 12 bases. Unmatched junction bases numbered 6, after V lost 5 bases and J lost 3 bases. Germline lookup yields CDR1 SGHKS and CDR2 YYEKEE (reference sequence). This CDR3 is built from 15 residues. CDR3 loop: CASSRGLAGLYEQYF. The CDR3 DNA is TGTGCCAGCAGTCGAGGACTAGCGGGGCTCTACGAGCAGTACTTC. Together with reference TRBV5-5 and TRBJ2-7, the CDR3 gives the full variable domain: DAGVTQSPTHLIKTRGQQVTLRCSPISGHKSVSWYQQVLGQGPQFIFQYYEKEERGRGNFPDRFSARQFPNYSSELNVNALLLGDSALYLCASSRGLAGLYEQYFGPGTRLTVT.

This clone was seen only a few times. The chain joins TRBV29-1 to TRBJ2-3, with 10 positions matching TRBD2. The CDR3 runs 15 residues. Germline V lookup: CDR1 SQVTM, CDR2 ANQGSEA. Germline trimming cut 1 base from V and 4 bases from J; bases unmatched to any gene: 5. The CDR3 bases are TGCAGCGTTGAAGGTCTAGCGGGAGTTTCAGATACGCAGTATTTT. Amino acids: CSVEGLAGVSDTQYF.

The J gene is TRBJ1-5, the V gene TRBV6-1; D remains unclear. The CDR3 contains 15 residues. V dropped 2 bases and J dropped 0 bases, with 8 bases sitting between them. Per the germline V gene, CDR1 is MNHNS and CDR2 is SASEGT. The CDR3 is CASSEMGSSNQPQHF. The CDR3 DNA is TGTGCCAGCAGTGAAATGGGGAGTAGCAATCAGCCCCAGCATTTT.

For this clone: One end of the junction fails to match germline, which may point to a read error. V usage is TRBV5-5 and J usage is TRBJ2-1, with D possibly matching TRBD2 (6 bases). This CDR3 comprises 15 residues. In germline, CDR1 is SGHKS, CDR2 YYEKEE (reference sequence). CDR3 nucleotide sequence: TGTGCCAGCAGTCGAAGGAGGGACTCCTCCAATGAGCAGTTCTTC. Its translation: CASSRRRDSSNEQFF.

This clone was recorded only once. The genes are TRBV6-5 and TRBJ1-1; D is unclear. This CDR3 is 11 amino acids long. CDR1 is MNHEY and CDR2 is SVGAGI in the germline V gene. Trimming pared 7 bases from V and 9 bases from J, leaving 12 bases between. The CDR3, as DNA: TGTGCCAGCACCCTCCGCCAGAAAGCTTTCTTT. It codes for CASTLRQKAFF.